This T cell receptor (beta chain) was sequenced during a study of cytomegalovirus exposure and HLA in healthy donors. About the study: The 110 million or so unique TCR beta sequences, from around 200 million T cells, were found by an earlier analysis. Across 300 to 400 genotyped donors, about 86% landed in the Caucasian-associated ancestry cluster.

Use of 60 Vbeta and 13 Jbeta primers characterized the PCR. Authors' analysis steps: A follow-up analysis tallied around 80 million unique TCR beta chains, roughly 11 million shared. Generated by immunoSEQ multiplex PCR, the TCRdb table keeps only in-frame clones and is missing some. V and J calls and clone size are as listed in that table; D and trimming were resolved from the DNA. In the table there are more than 150,000 clones, more than 75% of which are singletons. Germline V lookup: CDR1 SNHLY, CDR2 FYNNEI. V shed 9 bases and J shed 2 bases, with 12 bases lying between them. The CDR3 is 13 residues long. Comments on this clone: Its antigen remains unknown.

Study-level points and caveats: Most of the CMV-associated TCR beta chains (in a later analysis) appeared to be HLA-restricted.

The TCR sequence derives from a girl less than two years old in good health and CMV-seronegative. The genes are TRBV2 and TRBJ2-3, with D perhaps matching TRBD1 (5 bases). Sequencing input: PBMCs. The CDR3 DNA reads TGTGCCAGTACGACAGTTTTCACAGATACGCAGTATTTT. The encoded protein is CASTTVFTDTQYF.